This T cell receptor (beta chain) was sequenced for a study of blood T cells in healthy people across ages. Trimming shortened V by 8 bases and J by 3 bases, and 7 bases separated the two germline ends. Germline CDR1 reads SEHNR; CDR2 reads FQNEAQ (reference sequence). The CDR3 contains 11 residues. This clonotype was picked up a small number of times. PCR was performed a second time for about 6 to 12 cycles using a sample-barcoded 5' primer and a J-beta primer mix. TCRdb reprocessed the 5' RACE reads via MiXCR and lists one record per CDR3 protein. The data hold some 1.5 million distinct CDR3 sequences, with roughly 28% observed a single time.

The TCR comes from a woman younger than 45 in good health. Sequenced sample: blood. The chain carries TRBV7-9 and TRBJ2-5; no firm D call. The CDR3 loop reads CASQAEETQYF. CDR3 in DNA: TGTGCCAGCCAGGCGGAAGAGACCCAGTACTTC.